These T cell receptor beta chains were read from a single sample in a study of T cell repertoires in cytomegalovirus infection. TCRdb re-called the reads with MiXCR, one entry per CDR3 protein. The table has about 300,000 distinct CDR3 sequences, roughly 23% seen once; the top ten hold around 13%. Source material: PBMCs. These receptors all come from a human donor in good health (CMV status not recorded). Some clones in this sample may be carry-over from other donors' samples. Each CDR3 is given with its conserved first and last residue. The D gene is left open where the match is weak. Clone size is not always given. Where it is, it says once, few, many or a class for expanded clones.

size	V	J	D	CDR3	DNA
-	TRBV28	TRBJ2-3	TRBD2	CASIDRGGNTDTQYF	TGTGCCAGCATAGATCGGGGGGGAAACACAGATACGCAGTATTTT
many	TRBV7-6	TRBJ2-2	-	CASSSSHAGELFF	TGTGCCAGCAGCAGCAGCCACGCCGGGGAGCTGTTTTTT
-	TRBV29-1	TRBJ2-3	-	CSVEGGSTDTQYF	TGCAGCGTTGAAGGTGGAAGTACAGATACGCAGTATTTT
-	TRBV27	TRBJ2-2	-	CASSSTRGGELFF	TGTGCCAGCAGTTCAACCCGCGGCGGGGAGCTGTTTTTT
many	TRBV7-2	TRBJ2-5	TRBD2	CASSAFLAGGKETQYF	TGTGCCAGCAGCGCCTTCCTAGCGGGAGGGAAAGAGACCCAGTACTTC
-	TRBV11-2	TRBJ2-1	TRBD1	CASSLDRGREQFF	TGTGCCAGCAGCCTGGACAGGGGACGAGAGCAGTTCTTC
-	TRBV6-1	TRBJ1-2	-	CASSMEGGNGYTF	TGTGCCAGCAGTATGGAGGGGGGGAACGGCTACACCTTC
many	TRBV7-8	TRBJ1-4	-	CASSSTLPGEKLFF	TGTGCCAGCAGCTCTACTCTCCCCGGGGAAAAACTGTTTTTT
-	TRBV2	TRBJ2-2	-	CASDEDGYTGELFF	TGTGCCAGCGACGAGGACGGATACACCGGGGAGCTGTTTTTT
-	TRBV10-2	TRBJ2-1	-	CASSDLSHYNEQFF	TGCGCCAGCAGTGATCTTTCTCACTACAATGAGCAGTTCTTC
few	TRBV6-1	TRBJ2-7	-	CASSSPGRIGQYF	TGTGCCAGCAGTTCCCCGGGTAGGATTGGGCAGTACTTC
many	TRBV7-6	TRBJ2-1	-	CASSPLGANNEQFF	TGTGCCAGCAGCCCGCTCGGGGCCAACAATGAGCAGTTCTTC
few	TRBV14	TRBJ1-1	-	CASSQEWGGAEAFF	TGTGCCAGCAGCCAAGAATGGGGAGGGGCTGAAGCTTTCTTT
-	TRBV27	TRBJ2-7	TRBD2	CASKRLADYEQYF	TGTGCCAGCAAAAGGCTAGCGGATTACGAGCAGTACTTC
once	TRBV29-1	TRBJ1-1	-	CSVATGVNTEAFF	TGCAGCGTCGCAACAGGCGTTAACACTGAAGCTTTCTTT
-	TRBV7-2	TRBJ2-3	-	CASSLTQYTDTQYF	TGTGCCAGCAGCTTAACCCAATACACAGATACGCAGTATTTT
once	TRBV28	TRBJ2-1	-	CASVSWGGRNEQFF	TGTGCCAGCGTTTCCTGGGGCGGGCGCAATGAGCAGTTCTTC
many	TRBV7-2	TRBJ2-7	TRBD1	CASSRTGLYEQYF	TGTGCCAGCAGTCGGACAGGGCTCTACGAGCAGTACTTC
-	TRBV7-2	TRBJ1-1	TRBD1	CASRSTGGDTEAFF	TGTGCCAGCCGTAGCACAGGGGGGGACACTGAAGCTTTCTTT
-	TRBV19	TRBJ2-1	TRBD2	CASSPRGGGFNEQFF	TGTGCCAGTAGTCCGCGGGGGGGAGGTTTCAATGAGCAGTTCTTC
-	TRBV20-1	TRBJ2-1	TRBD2	CSARDPSGTRNEQFF	TGCAGTGCTAGAGATCCTAGCGGGACTAGGAATGAGCAGTTCTTC
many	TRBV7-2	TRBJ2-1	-	CASSWKVGYWDEQFF	TGTGCCAGCAGCTGGAAAGTGGGATATTGGGATGAGCAGTTCTTC
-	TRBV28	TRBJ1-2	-	CASSLMAGFYGYTF	TGTGCCAGCAGTTTAATGGCTGGTTTCTATGGCTACACCTTC
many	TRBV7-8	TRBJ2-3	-	CASSPVGGDSFTDTQYF	TGTGCCAGCTCGCCGGTGGGCGGAGACTCCTTCACAGATACGCAGTATTTT
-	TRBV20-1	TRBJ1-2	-	CSALDPKTLYGYTF	TGCAGTGCTTTGGACCCAAAAACTCTCTATGGCTACACCTTC
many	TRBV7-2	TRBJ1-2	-	CASSLDTGRNYGYTF	TGTGCCAGCAGCTTAGATACAGGGCGGAACTATGGCTACACCTTC
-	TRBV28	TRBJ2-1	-	CASSPRRTSNEQFF	TGTGCCAGCAGTCCAAGAAGGACTTCCAATGAGCAGTTCTTC
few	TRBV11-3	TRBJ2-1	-	CASSRREDRTGYNEQFF	TGTGCCAGCAGCCGAAGGGAGGACAGGACGGGATACAATGAGCAGTTCTTC
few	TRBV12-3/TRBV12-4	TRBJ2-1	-	CASSLAKWGEQFF	TGTGCCAGCAGTTTAGCGAAATGGGGAGAGCAGTTCTTC
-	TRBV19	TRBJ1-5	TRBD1	CASSLTGTNFGPQHF	TGTGCCAGTAGCCTGACAGGGACCAACTTCGGGCCCCAGCATTTT
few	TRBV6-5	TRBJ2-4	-	CASSYSSAKIAKNIQYF	TGTGCCAGCAGTTACTCATCGGCCAAAATAGCCAAAAACATTCAGTACTTC
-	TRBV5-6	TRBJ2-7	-	CASSLTPGTSSYEQYF	TGTGCCAGCAGCTTAACCCCCGGGACAAGCTCCTACGAGCAGTACTTC
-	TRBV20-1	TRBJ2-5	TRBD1	CSASNSDRGKTQYF	TGCAGTGCTAGTAACTCGGACAGGGGAAAGACCCAGTACTTC
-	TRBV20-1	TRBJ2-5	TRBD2	CSAPLAGVETQYF	TGCAGTGCCCCACTAGCGGGGGTTGAGACCCAGTACTTC
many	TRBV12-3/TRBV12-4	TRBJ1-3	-	CASSPYRDTLSSGNTIYF	TGTGCCAGCAGCCCGTACCGGGACACCCTCTCCTCTGGAAACACCATATATTTT
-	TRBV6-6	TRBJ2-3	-	CASRPGLRRSSTDTQYF	TGTGCCAGCAGGCCCGGACTACGCAGAAGTAGCACAGATACGCAGTATTTT
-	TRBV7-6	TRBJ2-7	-	CASSFRQTDEQYF	TGTGCCAGCAGCTTCCGACAGACGGACGAGCAGTACTTC
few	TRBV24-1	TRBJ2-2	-	CATSERRNTGELFF	TGTGCCACCAGTGAGCGGAGGAACACCGGGGAGCTGTTTTTT
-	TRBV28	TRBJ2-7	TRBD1	CASSLSDRYEQYF	TGTGCCAGCAGTTTATCGGACAGGTACGAGCAGTACTTC
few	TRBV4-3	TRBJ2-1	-	CASSQDRGLRYNEQFF	TGCGCCAGCAGCCAAGACCGCGGATTAAGATACAATGAGCAGTTCTTC
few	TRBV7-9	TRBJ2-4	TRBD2	CASSGAGDIQYF	TGTGCCAGCAGCGGAGCGGGGGACATTCAGTACTTC
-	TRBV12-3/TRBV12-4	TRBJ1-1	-	CASTFRRGDTEAFF	TGTGCCAGCACCTTTAGGAGGGGGGACACTGAAGCTTTCTTT